The 21 T cell receptor beta chains listed next were all sequenced from one sample in a study of spatial heterogeneity in lung cancer. Sample time point: sample taken at primary tumor resection. Unsorted samples of tumor, nontumor lung or frozen PBMC had their whole RNA sequenced. TCRdb called the 5' RACE reads again in MiXCR, with one record for every CDR3 protein. The sample includes 39,000 or so distinct CDR3 sequences, 6.5% to 8.5% of them seen just once. Sequencing was performed on PBMCs, taken at surgery. The source of these receptors is a male donor with early-stage non-small cell lung cancer.

This clonotype was picked up many times. This rearrangement joins TRBV29-1 to TRBJ2-2, with TRBD2 identical over 11 bases. With 6 bases clipped from V and 2 bases from J, the junction kept 5 bases outside the gene matches. The CDR3 is 15 residues long. Per the germline V gene, CDR1 is SQVTM and CDR2 is ANQGSEA. The CDR3 loop is CSVNLAGGNTGELFF. The CDR3 bases are TGCAGCGTAAATCTAGCGGGAGGTAACACCGGGGAGCTGTTTTTT.

This clonotype was seen many times. The chain carries TRBV20-1 and TRBJ1-1, with no clear D. Trimming left V 5 bases short and J 3 bases short, with 10 bases between. Germline values: CDR1 DFQATT, CDR2 SNEGSKA (reference sequence). The CDR3 covers 12 residues. The CDR3 here is CSAGVSDTEAFF. Written as DNA, the CDR3 is TGCAGTGCTGGGGTTTCGGACACTGAAGCTTTCTTT.

Ten or more counts support this clonotype. The chain combines TRBV7-9 with TRBJ1-5; perhaps TRBD1 as D (6 bases). Trimming left V 5 bases short and J 6 bases short, with 14 bases between. This CDR3 comprises 14 residues. Germline V gene sequence: CDR1 SEHNR, CDR2 FQNEAQ (reference sequence). For the CDR3, the DNA is TGTGCCAGCAGCGGTCCAGGGGAGGGTCAGCCCCAGCATTTT. It is translated as CASSGPGEGQPQHF.

Of note for this clonotype: A much larger clone differs by one base, so this may be a read error. The chain uses TRBV7-9 and TRBJ1-4; D is perhaps TRBD1 (6 bases). There are 19 residues in the CDR3. Trimming took 5 bases from V and 0 from J, leaving 22 bases between them. CDR1 and CDR2 from the germline V gene are SEHNR and FQNEAQ (reference sequence). The CDR3 here is CASSKPRTATFPTNEKLFF. The CDR3 DNA sequence: TGTGCCAGCAGCAAACCCCGGACAGCGACTTTCCCAACTAATGAAAAACTGTTTTTT.

This clonotype was seen at least ten times. V usage is TRBV29-1 and J usage is TRBJ2-3; D unclear. Trimming removed 3 bases at V and 0 bases at J, with 7 bases between. Looked up from germline, CDR1 is SQVTM and CDR2 is ANQGSEA. This CDR3 is 13 amino acids long. As DNA, the CDR3 is TGCAGCGTTGAGGTTGTCAGCACAGATACGCAGTATTTT. Amino acid sequence: CSVEVVSTDTQYF.

This clonotype was recorded a few times. This chain connects TRBV20-1 to TRBJ2-3; TRBD2 matches 12 bases. In germline, CDR1 is DFQATT, CDR2 SNEGSKA (reference sequence). The CDR3 has 17 amino acids. Trimming removed 0 bases from V and 2 bases from J; junction bases left unmatched: 6. The CDR3 region is CSARDILAGGVTDTQYF. Written as DNA, the CDR3 is TGCAGTGCTAGAGATATCCTAGCGGGAGGGGTCACAGATACGCAGTATTTT.

This chain uses TRBV21-1 with TRBJ1-5; TRBD1, the table's D call, was not compared with the DNA. TRBV21-1 is a recognized pseudogene. The CDR3 is 16 residues long. The CDR3 DNA sequence: TGTGCCAGCAGCTTACAAAGACAGGGGGCGAATCAGCCCCAGCATTTT. Protein product: CASSLQRQGANQPQHF.

This clonotype was recorded many times. The rearrangement uses TRBV6-2 or TRBV6-3 and TRBJ2-3; 7 bases are a match to TRBD2. Germline CDR1 MNHEY, CDR2 SVGEGT. V trimming: 6 bases; J trimming: 0 bases; junction bases outside the gene matches: 3. The length of the CDR3 is 14 residues. The CDR3 region is CASSPGLSTDTQYF. CDR3 bases: TGTGCCAGCAGCCCGGGACTAAGCACAGATACGCAGTATTTT.

The chain recombines TRBV15 with TRBJ2-7, with TRBD1 as a possible D gene (6 bases). The CDR3 spans 15 residues. V was cut by 1 base and J by 3 bases, with 13 bases left in between. CDR1 is LNHNV and CDR2 is YYDKDF in the germline V gene (reference sequence). The CDR3 nucleotides are TGTGCCACCAGCAGAGGTTCGGACAGACACTACGAGCAGTACTTC. Residues: CATSRGSDRHYEQYF. Together with reference TRBV15 and TRBJ2-7, the CDR3 gives the full variable domain: DAMVIQNPRYQVTQFGKPVTLSCSQTLNHNVMYWYQQKSSQAPKLLFHYYDKDFNNEADTPDNFQSRRPNTSFCFLDIRSPGLGDTAMYLCATSRGSDRHYEQYFGPGTRLTVT.

This clonotype was counted at least ten times. The chain is built from TRBV24-1 and TRBJ2-5; tentative D call: TRBD2 (6 bases). With 3 bases removed from V and 1 base from J, the gap between germline ends came to 11 bases. There are 15 residues in the CDR3. The germline gives CDR1 KGHDR, CDR2 SFDVKD. This chain's CDR3 is CATSDGGRTQETQYF. The CDR3 bases are TGTGCCACCAGTGATGGGGGGAGGACCCAAGAGACCCAGTACTTC.

In this sample, this clonotype turned up a few times. The chain uses TRBV7-3 and TRBJ2-1; 10 nucleotides line up with TRBD2. Germline loops: CDR1 SGHTA, CDR2 FQGTGA. This CDR3 comprises 17 residues. Trimming cost V 5 bases and J 3 bases; bases outside gene matches: 10. The CDR3 sequence is CASSRNPSGGLYNEQFF. CDR3 DNA sequence: TGTGCCAGCAGCCGAAATCCTAGCGGGGGCCTCTACAATGAGCAGTTCTTC.

This clonotype was found many times. This sequence joins TRBV2 and TRBJ2-5; D remains ambiguous. This CDR3 is built from 14 residues. The germline V gene encodes CDR1 SNHLY and CDR2 FYNNEI. The germline V and J ends were trimmed by 3 bases and 4 bases, with 12 bases remaining between them. CDR3 DNA: TGTGCCAGCAGTGATGGCTTGCCCCCAGAGACCCAGTACTTC. Encoded protein: CASSDGLPPETQYF. The complete variable domain, with remaining parts taken from reference TRBV2 and TRBJ2-5, reads EPEVTQTPSHQVTQMGQEVILRCVPISNHLYFYWYRQILGQKVEFLVSFYNNEISEKSEIFDDQFSVERPDGSNFTLKIRSTKLEDSAMYFCASSDGLPPETQYFGPGTRLLVL.

A few counts support this clonotype. This rearrangement joins TRBV6-2 or TRBV6-3 to TRBJ1-5; unclear D gene. Germline V CDR1 and CDR2: MNHEY, SVGEGT. The CDR3 covers 13 residues. V lost 0 bases, J lost 7 bases, and 7 bases lay in between. The CDR3 spells CASSYSLVQPQHF. The DNA for the CDR3 is TGTGCCAGCAGTTACTCGCTTGTCCAGCCCCAGCATTTT.

This clonotype occurred many times. The chain joins TRBV7-2 to TRBJ1-2; TRBD1 agrees at 7 bases. V shed 1 base and J 5 bases; nucleotides not matched to a gene: 7. This CDR3 has 15 residues. Germline assignment: CDR1 SGHTA and CDR2 FQGNSA. Here the CDR3 reads CASSLEGAVPYGYTF. CDR3 DNA sequence: TGTGCCAGCAGCTTAGAGGGGGCCGTCCCTTATGGCTACACCTTC.

This clonotype was seen repeatedly, ten times or more. J is TRBJ2-5 and V is TRBV10-3, with TRBD1 as a possible D gene (10 bases). The germline gives CDR1 ENHRY, CDR2 SYGVKD. This CDR3 contains 17 residues. V lost 6 bases to trimming and J lost 4 bases, with 24 bases between them. The CDR3: CAISAGQGISGRETQYF. The CDR3 nucleotides are TGTGCCATCAGCGCGGGACAGGGGATTAGCGGGAGAGAGACCCAGTACTTC.

The chain uses TRBV19 and TRBJ1-4, with D hard to call. The V end was cut by 4 bases, the J end by 7 bases, with 16 bases between. CDR1 is LNHDA and CDR2 is SQIVND in the germline V gene (reference sequence). The CDR3 runs to 15 residues. The CDR3 reads CASSSSGSVGEKLFF. As DNA, the CDR3 is TGTGCCAGTAGTAGTAGCGGGTCAGTCGGTGAAAAACTGTTTTTT. Full variable domain (missing parts from reference TRBV19 and TRBJ1-4): DGGITQSPKYLFRKEGQNVTLSCEQNLNHDAMYWYRQDPGQGLRLIYYSQIVNDFQKGDIAEGYSVSREKKESFPLTVTSAQKNPTAFYLCASSSSGSVGEKLFFGSGTQLSVL.

This clonotype was detected many times. The chain recombines TRBV2 with TRBJ2-5; no clear D gene. Trimming took off 4 bases at V and 6 bases at J, with 3 bases between the two ends. In germline, CDR1 is SNHLY, CDR2 FYNNEI. CDR3 length: 10 residues. The CDR3 here is CASSVKTQYF. The CDR3 DNA follows: TGTGCCAGCAGTGTAAAGACCCAGTACTTC.

This clonotype was observed a few times. The chain recombines TRBV14 with TRBJ2-3; 7 positions match TRBD1. CDR1 is SGHDN and CDR2 is FVKESK in the germline V gene. The CDR3 is 13 amino acids. With 6 bases clipped from V and 5 bases from J, the junction kept 5 bases outside the gene matches. CDR3 sequence (DNA): TGTGCCAGCAGACGGACAGGTGGAGATACGCAGTATTTT. It yields the protein CASRRTGGDTQYF.

There are a few counts of this clonotype. The chain links TRBV19 to TRBJ2-5; D is uncertain. CDR1 LNHDA and CDR2 SQIVND come from the germline V gene (reference sequence). The CDR3 covers 13 residues. Trimming took 1 base from V and 1 from J, leaving 4 bases between them. In DNA form, the CDR3 reads TGTGCCAGTAGTATAGGACTCCAAGAGACCCAGTACTTC. As protein: CASSIGLQETQYF.

This clonotype was seen more than once but under ten times. The CDR3 reads CASSLASTNEKLFF. The CDR3 DNA reads as TGTGCCAGCAGCTTAGCGTCCACTAATGAAAAACTGTTTTTT. The chain combines TRBV7-2 with TRBJ1-4, with D uncertain. Deletions cut 0 bases from V and 2 bases from J, with 4 bases between. Germline V gene lookup returns CDR1 SGHTA and CDR2 FQGNSA. This CDR3 is 14 amino acids long.

The table lists this clonotype with many counts. V usage is TRBV24-1 and J usage is TRBJ2-3; D unresolved. The germline gives CDR1 KGHDR, CDR2 SFDVKD. The CDR3 sequence is 13 residues long. V was clipped by 4 bases and J by 4 bases, with 8 bases between them. The CDR3 sequence is CATSEPSADTQYF. The DNA for the CDR3 is TGTGCCACCAGTGAACCGTCGGCAGATACGCAGTATTTT.